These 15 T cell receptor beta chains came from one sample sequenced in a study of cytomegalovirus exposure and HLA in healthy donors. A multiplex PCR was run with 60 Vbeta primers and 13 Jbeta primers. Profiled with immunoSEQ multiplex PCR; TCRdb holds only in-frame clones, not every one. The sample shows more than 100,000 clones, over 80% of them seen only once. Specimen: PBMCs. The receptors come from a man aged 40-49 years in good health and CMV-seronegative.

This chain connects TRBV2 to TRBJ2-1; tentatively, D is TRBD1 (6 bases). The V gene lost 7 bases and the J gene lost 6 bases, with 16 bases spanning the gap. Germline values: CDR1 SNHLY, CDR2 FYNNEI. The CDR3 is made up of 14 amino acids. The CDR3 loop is CASTSDRISNEQFF. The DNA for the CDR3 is TGTGCCAGCACCTCGGACAGAATAAGCAATGAGCAGTTCTTC.

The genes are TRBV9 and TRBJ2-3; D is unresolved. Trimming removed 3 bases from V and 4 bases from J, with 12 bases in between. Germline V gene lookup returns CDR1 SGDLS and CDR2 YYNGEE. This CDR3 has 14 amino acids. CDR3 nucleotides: TGTGCCAGCAGCGGCGGTAATAGCCCAGATACGCAGTATTTT. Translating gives CASSGGNSPDTQYF. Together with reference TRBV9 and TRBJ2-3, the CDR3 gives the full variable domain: DSGVTQTPKHLITATGQRVTLRCSPRSGDLSVYWYQQSLDQGLQFLIQYYNGEERAKGNILERFSAQQFPDLHSELNLSSLELGDSALYFCASSGGNSPDTQYFGPGTRLTVL.

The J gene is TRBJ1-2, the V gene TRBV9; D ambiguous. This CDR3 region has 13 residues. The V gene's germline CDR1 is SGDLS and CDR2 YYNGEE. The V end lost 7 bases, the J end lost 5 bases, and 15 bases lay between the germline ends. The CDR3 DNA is TGTGCCAGCGAAGAGCAACCGGGGTATGGCTACACCTTC. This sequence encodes CASEEQPGYGYTF.

Here the CDR3 DNA reads TGTGCCAGCTCACCGCGGGGGGCCGGGGAGACCCAGTACTTC. Translated, it gives CASSPRGAGETQYF. V gene TRBV18 combines with J gene TRBJ2-5; 8 nucleotides align to TRBD2. Unmatched junction bases numbered 5, after V lost 3 bases and J lost 5 bases. The CDR3 length is 14 residues. Germline CDR1 is KGHSH and CDR2 is LQKENI. The complete variable domain, with remaining parts taken from reference TRBV18 and TRBJ2-5, reads NAGVMQNPRHLVRRRGQEARLRCSPMKGHSHVYWYRQLPEEGLKFMVYLQKENIIDESGMPKERFSAEFPKEGPSILRIQQVVRGDSAAYFCASSPRGAGETQYFGPGTRLLVL.

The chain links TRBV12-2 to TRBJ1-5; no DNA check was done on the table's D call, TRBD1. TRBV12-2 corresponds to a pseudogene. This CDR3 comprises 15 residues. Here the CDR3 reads CASRSWTGGGQPQHF. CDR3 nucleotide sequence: TGTGCAAGTCGCTCCTGGACAGGGGGCGGTCAGCCCCAGCATTTT.

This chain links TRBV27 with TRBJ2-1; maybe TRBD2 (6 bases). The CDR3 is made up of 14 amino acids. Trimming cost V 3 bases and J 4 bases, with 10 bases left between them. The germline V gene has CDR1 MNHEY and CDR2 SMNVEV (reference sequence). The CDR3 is CASSLGGRYNEQFF. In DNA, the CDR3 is TGTGCCAGCAGTTTGGGGGGAAGGTACAATGAGCAGTTCTTC.

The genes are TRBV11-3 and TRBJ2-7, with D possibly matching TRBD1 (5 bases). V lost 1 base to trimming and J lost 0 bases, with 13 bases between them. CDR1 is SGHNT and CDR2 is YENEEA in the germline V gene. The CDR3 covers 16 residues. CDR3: CASSLARARNSYEQYF. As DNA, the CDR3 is TGTGCCAGCAGCTTAGCCAGGGCCAGAAACTCCTACGAGCAGTACTTC.

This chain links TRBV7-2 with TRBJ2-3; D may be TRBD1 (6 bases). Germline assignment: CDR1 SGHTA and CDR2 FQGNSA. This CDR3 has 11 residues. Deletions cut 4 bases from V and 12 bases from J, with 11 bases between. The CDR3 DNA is TGTGCCAGCAGCTCCGGGACAAGCCAGTATTTT. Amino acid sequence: CASSSGTSQYF.

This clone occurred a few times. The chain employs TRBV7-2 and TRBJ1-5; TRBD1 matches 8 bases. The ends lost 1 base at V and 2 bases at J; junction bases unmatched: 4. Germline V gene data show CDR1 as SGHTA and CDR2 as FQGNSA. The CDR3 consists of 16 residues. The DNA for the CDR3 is TGTGCCAGCAGCTTAGTTGCGACAGGGGGCAATCAGCCCCAGCATTTT. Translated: CASSLVATGGNQPQHF.

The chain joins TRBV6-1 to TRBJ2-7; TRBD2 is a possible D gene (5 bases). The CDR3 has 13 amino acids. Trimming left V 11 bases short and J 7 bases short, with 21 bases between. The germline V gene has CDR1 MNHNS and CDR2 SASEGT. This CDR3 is CALQRTPSEEQYF. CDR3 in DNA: TGTGCCCTCCAACGGACTCCCAGTGAGGAGCAGTACTTC.

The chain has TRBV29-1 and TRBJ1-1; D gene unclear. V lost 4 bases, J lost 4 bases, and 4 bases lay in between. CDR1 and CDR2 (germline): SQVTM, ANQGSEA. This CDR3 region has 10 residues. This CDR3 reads CSVVSTEAFF. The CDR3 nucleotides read TGCAGCGTTGTGAGCACTGAAGCTTTCTTT.

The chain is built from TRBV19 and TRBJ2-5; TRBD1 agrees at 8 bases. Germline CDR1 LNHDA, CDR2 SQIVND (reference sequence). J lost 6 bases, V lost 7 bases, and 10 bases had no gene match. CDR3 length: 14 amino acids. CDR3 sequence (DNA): TGTGCCAGTAACCCGACAGGGGCGGATAAGACCCAGTACTTC. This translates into CASNPTGADKTQYF.

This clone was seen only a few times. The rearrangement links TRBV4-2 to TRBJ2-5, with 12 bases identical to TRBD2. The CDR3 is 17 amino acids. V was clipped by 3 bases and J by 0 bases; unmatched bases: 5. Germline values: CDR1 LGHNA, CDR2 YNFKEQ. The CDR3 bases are TGTGCCAGCAGCCATCTACTAGCGGGAGGAGACCAAGAGACCCAGTACTTC. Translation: CASSHLLAGGDQETQYF.

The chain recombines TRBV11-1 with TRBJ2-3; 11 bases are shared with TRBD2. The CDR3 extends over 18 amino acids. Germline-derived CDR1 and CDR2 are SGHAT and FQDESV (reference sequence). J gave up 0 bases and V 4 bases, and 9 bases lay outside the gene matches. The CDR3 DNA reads TGTGCCAGCAGCTCCGTGGGACTAGCGGATATTAGCACAGATACGCAGTATTTT. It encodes CASSSVGLADISTDTQYF. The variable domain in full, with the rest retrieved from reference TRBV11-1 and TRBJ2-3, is EAEVAQSPRYKITEKSQAVAFWCDPISGHATLYWYRQILGQGPELLVQFQDESVVDDSQLPKDRFSAERLKGVDSTLKIQPAELGDSAMYLCASSSVGLADISTDTQYFGPGTRLTVL.

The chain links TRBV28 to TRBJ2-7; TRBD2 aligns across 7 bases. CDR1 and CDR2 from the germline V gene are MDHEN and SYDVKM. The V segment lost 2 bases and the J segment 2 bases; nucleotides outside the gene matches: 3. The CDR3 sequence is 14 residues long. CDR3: CASSLKLAAYEQYF. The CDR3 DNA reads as TGTGCCAGCAGTTTAAAGCTAGCGGCCTACGAGCAGTACTTC.